The rows below give T cell receptor beta chains drawn from one sample of a study of T-cell reconstitution after alpha-beta-depleted transplantation in children. Using its own MiXCR run on the PCR reads, TCRdb lists one record per CDR3 protein. Among some 350,000 distinct CDR3 sequences listed, around 15% were seen once. This specimen was PBMCs, mostly from graft donor cells, taken 360 days after TCRalphabeta/CD19-depleted stem cell transplant. The origin of the receptors is a male patient aged 2 to 10 who had a stem cell transplant for acute lymphoblastic leukemia, so the T cells may come from the graft donor. CDR3s include the opening cysteine and the closing phenylalanine or tryptophan. The order of the fields is CDR3 protein, CDR3 DNA, J gene, CDR3 length, clone size, V gene, D gene. D genes are given only for firm matches. Where a row states a size, it is once, few, many or the class of an expanded clone; other rows omit it.

CDR3: CASSSYKILTSVQETQYF
DNA: TGTGCCAGCAGCTCATATAAAATCCTCACTAGCGTCCAAGAGACCCAGTACTTC
J: TRBJ2-5
length: 18
size: few
V: TRBV7-8
D: TRBD2

CDR3: CASSSARDSVYQETQYF
DNA: TGTGCCAGCAGTTCCGCTAGGGACTCTGTGTACCAAGAGACCCAGTACTTC
J: TRBJ2-5
length: 17
size: NA
V: TRBV6-5
D: NA

CDR3: CSARDGPTETQYF
DNA: TGCAGTGCTAGAGACGGCCCGACGGAGACCCAGTACTTC
J: TRBJ2-5
length: 13
size: NA
V: TRBV20-1
D: NA

CDR3: CSARRPTSGFSYNEQFF
DNA: TGCAGTGCTAGGCGACCAACTAGCGGATTCTCCTACAATGAGCAGTTCTTC
J: TRBJ2-1
length: 17
size: few
V: TRBV20-1
D: TRBD2

CDR3: CASSLAGMNTGELFF
DNA: TGTGCCAGCAGCTTAGCGGGAATGAACACCGGGGAGCTGTTTTTT
J: TRBJ2-2
length: 15
size: NA
V: TRBV5-6
D: TRBD2

CDR3: CASSQSLAGGPFF
DNA: TGTGCCAGCAGCCAAAGTCTAGCGGGAGGGCCCTTCTTC
J: TRBJ2-1
length: 13
size: NA
V: TRBV14
D: TRBD2

CDR3: CASSPLGKGGEAFF
DNA: TGTGCCAGCTCACCCCTAGGCAAGGGGGGCGAAGCTTTCTTT
J: TRBJ1-1
length: 14
size: NA
V: TRBV18
D: NA

CDR3: CASSLDPGLAGVGYNEQFF
DNA: TGCGCCAGCAGCTTGGATCCGGGACTAGCGGGAGTTGGGTACAATGAGCAGTTCTTC
J: TRBJ2-1
length: 19
size: many
V: TRBV5-1
D: TRBD2

CDR3: CATWRAFNNEQFF
DNA: TGTGCCACCTGGAGGGCCTTCAACAATGAGCAGTTCTTC
J: TRBJ2-1
length: 13
size: NA
V: TRBV6-1
D: NA

CDR3: CASSNPGESYEQYF
DNA: TGTGCCAGTAGTAACCCCGGGGAGTCCTACGAGCAGTACTTC
J: TRBJ2-7
length: 14
size: NA
V: TRBV19
D: NA

CDR3: CALGMIVYEQYF
DNA: TGTGCCCTCGGGATGATAGTTTACGAGCAGTACTTC
J: TRBJ2-7
length: 12
size: once
V: TRBV6-2/TRBV6-3
D: NA

CDR3: CASSLNWGTYEQYF
DNA: TGTGCCAGCAGCTTGAATTGGGGGACCTACGAGCAGTACTTC
J: TRBJ2-7
length: 14
size: few
V: TRBV5-6
D: NA

CDR3: CATSRESSSSYEQYF
DNA: TGTGCCACCAGCAGAGAATCCTCCAGCTCCTACGAGCAGTACTTC
J: TRBJ2-7
length: 15
size: few
V: TRBV15
D: NA

CDR3: CAISESIGDTQYF
DNA: TGTGCCATCAGTGAGTCTATAGGCGATACGCAGTATTTT
J: TRBJ2-3
length: 13
size: few
V: TRBV10-3
D: NA

CDR3: CASRPPGTRSYNEQFF
DNA: TGTGCCAGCAGGCCGCCCGGGACTAGGTCCTACAATGAGCAGTTCTTC
J: TRBJ2-1
length: 16
size: NA
V: TRBV28
D: TRBD2

CDR3: CASSAGGDTEAFF
DNA: TGTGCCAGCAGTGCAGGGGGTGACACTGAAGCTTTCTTT
J: TRBJ1-1
length: 13
size: NA
V: TRBV25-1
D: TRBD1

CDR3: CASSQTGTRPRSEQFF
DNA: TGCGCCAGCAGCCAAACAGGGACTAGGCCCCGCAGTGAGCAGTTCTTC
J: TRBJ2-1
length: 16
size: NA
V: TRBV4-1
D: TRBD2

CDR3: CAISVSGFRETQYF
DNA: TGTGCCATCAGTGTATCAGGGTTCAGGGAGACCCAGTACTTC
J: TRBJ2-5
length: 14
size: NA
V: TRBV10-3
D: NA

CDR3: CASSCPSEAGSNEQFF
DNA: TGTGCCAGCAGCTGCCCGTCGGAGGCAGGCTCCAATGAGCAGTTCTTC
J: TRBJ2-1
length: 16
size: NA
V: TRBV5-6
D: NA

CDR3: CAWSYDRGYEQYF
DNA: TGTGCCTGGAGTTACGACAGGGGCTACGAGCAGTACTTC
J: TRBJ2-7
length: 13
size: many
V: TRBV30
D: TRBD1

CDR3: CASSTQGWGPQHF
DNA: TGTGCCAGCAGTACACAGGGGTGGGGGCCCCAGCATTTT
J: TRBJ1-5
length: 13
size: NA
V: TRBV6-5
D: TRBD1

CDR3: CASSPGTGAAYEQYF
DNA: TGTGCTAGCAGCCCCGGGACAGGGGCCGCCTACGAGCAGTACTTC
J: TRBJ2-7
length: 15
size: few
V: TRBV7-7
D: TRBD1

CDR3: CASSERPLAGEQFF
DNA: TGTGCCAGCAGTGAACGGCCCCTAGCGGGCGAGCAGTTCTTC
J: TRBJ2-1
length: 14
size: NA
V: TRBV2
D: TRBD2

CDR3: CASTPNPTGTGPYEQYF
DNA: TGCGCCAGCACCCCAAACCCCACCGGGACAGGGCCCTACGAGCAGTACTTC
J: TRBJ2-7
length: 17
size: NA
V: TRBV5-1
D: TRBD1

CDR3: CSAIEGTGHQPQHF
DNA: TGCAGTGCCATCGAGGGGACAGGTCATCAGCCCCAGCATTTT
J: TRBJ1-5
length: 14
size: NA
V: TRBV20-1
D: TRBD1

CDR3: CASSEWPQHF
DNA: TGTGCCAGCAGTGAATGGCCCCAGCATTTT
J: TRBJ1-5
length: 10
size: NA
V: TRBV6-1
D: NA

CDR3: CASSAGTSGKTYEQYF
DNA: TGTGCCAGCAGCGCTGGGACTAGCGGGAAGACCTACGAGCAGTACTTC
J: TRBJ2-7
length: 16
size: NA
V: TRBV9
D: TRBD2

CDR3: CAIYGRSTYNEQFF
DNA: TGTGCCATATACGGACGGTCGACCTACAATGAGCAGTTCTTC
J: TRBJ2-1
length: 14
size: NA
V: TRBV7-3
D: NA

CDR3: CASSSYSGGYTF
DNA: TGTGCCAGCAGCTCCTACAGTGGAGGCTACACCTTC
J: TRBJ1-2
length: 12
size: NA
V: TRBV7-2
D: NA

CDR3: CASSLRLNTGELFF
DNA: TGTGCCAGCAGTTTAAGGCTTAACACCGGGGAGCTGTTTTTT
J: TRBJ2-2
length: 14
size: few
V: TRBV28
D: NA

CDR3: CASSLLVSSDTEAFF
DNA: TGTGCCAGCAGCTTACTGGTTAGTAGTGACACTGAAGCTTTCTTT
J: TRBJ1-1
length: 15
size: many
V: TRBV7-9
D: NA

CDR3: CASRSLGDQPQHF
DNA: TGTGCCAGCAGGAGCCTGGGCGATCAGCCCCAGCATTTT
J: TRBJ1-5
length: 13
size: few
V: TRBV6-5
D: NA

CDR3: CASSLWWEGNTEAFF
DNA: TGTGCCAGCAGTTTATGGTGGGAGGGGAACACTGAAGCTTTCTTT
J: TRBJ1-1
length: 15
size: many
V: TRBV12-3/TRBV12-4
D: NA

CDR3: CASSIDGTKSYEQYF
DNA: TGCGCCAGCAGCATCGACGGGACCAAATCCTACGAGCAGTACTTC
J: TRBJ2-7
length: 15
size: many
V: TRBV5-1
D: NA

CDR3: CAISEAGGGNEQFF
DNA: TGTGCCATCAGTGAGGCTGGGGGTGGCAATGAGCAGTTCTTC
J: TRBJ2-1
length: 14
size: NA
V: TRBV10-3
D: NA

CDR3: CASREGTSGGNYYEQYF
DNA: TGTGCCAGCCGGGAGGGTACATCCGGGGGGAATTACTACGAGCAGTACTTC
J: TRBJ2-7
length: 17
size: NA
V: TRBV28
D: TRBD2

CDR3: CASSFGGLKETQYF
DNA: TGTGCCAGCAGCTTCGGGGGGCTGAAAGAGACCCAGTACTTC
J: TRBJ2-5
length: 14
size: NA
V: TRBV7-9
D: NA

CDR3: CASSLLQTVQETQYF
DNA: TGTGCCAGCAGCTTATTACAGACAGTCCAAGAGACCCAGTACTTC
J: TRBJ2-5
length: 15
size: few
V: TRBV7-6
D: NA

CDR3: CASSRYQETQYF
DNA: TGTGCCAGCAGCAGGTACCAAGAGACCCAGTACTTC
J: TRBJ2-5
length: 12
size: NA
V: TRBV6-5
D: NA

CDR3: CASSQEIREGYNEQFF
DNA: TGTGCCAGCAGCCAAGAAATTCGGGAGGGGTACAATGAGCAGTTCTTC
J: TRBJ2-1
length: 16
size: NA
V: TRBV4-2
D: TRBD2

CDR3: CSQGLESDEQFF
DNA: TGCAGTCAGGGACTAGAATCCGACGAGCAGTTCTTC
J: TRBJ2-1
length: 12
size: NA
V: TRBV20-1
D: TRBD2

CDR3: CSARRGELGNEQFF
DNA: TGCAGTGCTAGAAGGGGAGAGCTGGGAAATGAGCAGTTCTTC
J: TRBJ2-1
length: 14
size: many
V: TRBV20-1
D: NA

CDR3: CSVITSLLTFREQFF
DNA: TGCAGCGTTATCACTAGCCTCTTAACTTTTAGGGAGCAGTTCTTC
J: TRBJ2-1
length: 15
size: NA
V: TRBV29-1
D: NA

CDR3: CASSPHSTASNTEAFF
DNA: TGCGCCAGCAGCCCCCATTCGACAGCGTCTAACACTGAAGCTTTCTTT
J: TRBJ1-1
length: 16
size: few
V: TRBV4-3
D: NA

CDR3: CASSEWREEYNEQFF
DNA: TGCGCCAGCAGCGAATGGCGGGAAGAGTACAATGAGCAGTTCTTC
J: TRBJ2-1
length: 15
size: few
V: TRBV4-3
D: NA

CDR3: CSVWGRNQPQHF
DNA: TGCAGCGTTTGGGGGAGGAATCAGCCCCAGCATTTT
J: TRBJ1-5
length: 12
size: few
V: TRBV29-1
D: NA

CDR3: CASSQTGWGGGELFF
DNA: TGCGCCAGCAGCCAAACAGGGTGGGGTGGCGGGGAGCTGTTTTTT
J: TRBJ2-2
length: 15
size: few
V: TRBV4-3
D: NA

CDR3: CASSLGTGINYGYTF
DNA: TGTGCCAGCAGCTTGGGGACAGGGATCAACTATGGCTACACCTTC
J: TRBJ1-2
length: 15
size: many
V: TRBV11-2
D: TRBD1

CDR3: CASSYSGQPYGYTF
DNA: TGTGCCAGCAGTTACTCGGGACAGCCCTATGGCTACACCTTC
J: TRBJ1-2
length: 14
size: few
V: TRBV6-5
D: TRBD1

CDR3: CASSAVFTDTQYF
DNA: TGTGCCAGCAGTGCCGTTTTCACAGATACGCAGTATTTT
J: TRBJ2-3
length: 13
size: NA
V: TRBV6-1
D: NA

CDR3: CASSQGTWTTPHHTQYF
DNA: TGCGCCAGCAGCCAAGGAACCTGGACGACTCCCCATCATACGCAGTATTTT
J: TRBJ2-3
length: 17
size: NA
V: TRBV4-3
D: NA

CDR3: CASSFTATDEQFF
DNA: TGTGCCAGCAGTTTCACGGCTACCGATGAGCAGTTCTTC
J: TRBJ2-1
length: 13
size: many
V: TRBV12-3/TRBV12-4
D: NA

CDR3: CASSQGPRGNQPQHF
DNA: TGTGCCAGCAGCCAGGGACCGAGGGGCAATCAGCCCCAGCATTTT
J: TRBJ1-5
length: 15
size: few
V: TRBV3-1
D: NA

CDR3: CASSDGDYNEQFF
DNA: TGTGCCAGCAGTGATGGGGACTACAATGAGCAGTTCTTC
J: TRBJ2-1
length: 13
size: many
V: TRBV25-1
D: NA

CDR3: CASSQSDRRSGELFF
DNA: TGTGCCAGCAGCCAATCGGACCGGAGGTCCGGGGAGCTGTTTTTT
J: TRBJ2-2
length: 15
size: NA
V: TRBV4-2
D: NA

CDR3: CSARFQAGPSYEQYF
DNA: TGCAGTGCTAGGTTTCAAGCCGGGCCCTCCTACGAGCAGTACTTC
J: TRBJ2-7
length: 15
size: NA
V: TRBV20-1
D: NA

CDR3: CASSLVQGADSPLHF
DNA: TGCGCCAGCAGCTTGGTTCAGGGGGCCGATTCACCCCTCCACTTT
J: TRBJ1-6
length: 15
size: few
V: TRBV5-1
D: TRBD1